The 25 T cell receptor beta chains given below trace back to one sample, sequenced in a study of regulatory T cells in long-lasting Graves disease (dated by TCRdb to the early 2020s). Receptors were amplified or captured by multiplex PCR. The listed sequencing device is Illumina HiSeq 4000. To build TCR beta libraries, CDR3 regions were amplified by Arm-PCR using iRepertoire HTBI primers. TCRdb reanalyzed the raw reads on its own, using fastp at Q25 for trimming and MiXCR for clone calling, and kept in-frame beta chains. For every CDR3 protein sequence, its rows merge into one entry that carries the most common genes and DNA. The sample table lists fewer than 600,000 distinct CDR3 sequences, 20% to 25% of them with a count of one. Clones ranked in the top ten supply roughly 13% of the sample. The time point label on this specimen signifies: persistent/refractory GD, antithyroid drugs over 5 years with positive TRAb. For both TCR sequencing and RNA sequencing, RNA was extracted from PBMCs in TRIzol.

Source: peripheral blood mononuclear cells (PBMCs), taken when the disease was refractory, from a patient treated with antithyroid drugs. These TCRs come from a female donor with Graves disease.

This clonotype was detected only a few times. A far larger clone is only one base removed, so a read error is likely. The chain links TRBV25-1 to TRBJ1-1, with D unresolved. The V end lost 5 bases, the J end lost 4 bases, and 17 bases lay between the germline ends. The CDR3 is 15 residues long. The V gene's germline CDR1 is MGHDK and CDR2 SYGVNS. The CDR3: CASSSPGRISTEAFF. DNA of the CDR3: TGTGCCAGCAGTTCTCCCGGACGTATTAGCACTGAAGCTTTCTTT.

Comments on this clonotype: At one end, the junction sequence differs from germline, possibly due to a read error. The chain has TRBV11-2 and TRBJ1-2, with TRBD1 matching 9 bases. CDR1 is SGHAT, CDR2 FQNNGV, per germline. This CDR3 comprises 15 residues. The CDR3 DNA is TGTGCCAGCAGCCCCGGGACAGGGAATGACTATGACTACACCTTC. It encodes CASSPGTGNDYDYTF. Full variable domain (remainder filled in from reference TRBV11-2 and TRBJ1-2): EAGVAQSPRYKIIEKRQSVAFWCNPISGHATLYWYQQILGQGPKLLIQFQNNGVVDDSQLPKDRFSAERLKGVDSTLKIQPAKLEDSAVYLCASSPGTGNDYDYTFGSGTRLTVV.

The chain links TRBV5-1 to TRBJ2-2; 10 bases map to TRBD2. Germline trimming cut 6 bases from V and 1 base from J; bases unmatched to any gene: 3. The CDR3 runs 15 residues. CDR1 is SGHRS, CDR2 YFSETQ, per germline. DNA of the CDR3: TGCGCCAGCACAGGACTAGCGGAGAACACCGGGGAGCTGTTTTTT. Protein sequence: CASTGLAENTGELFF.

V and J are TRBV19 and TRBJ1-1; D ambiguous. Germline CDR1 LNHDA, CDR2 SQIVND (reference sequence). V lost 10 bases and J 2 bases, leaving 14 bases between the germline ends. CDR3 length equals 13 residues. CDR3: CAISEGRNTEAFF. In DNA form, the CDR3 reads TGTGCCATCAGCGAGGGCAGAAACACTGAAGCTTTCTTT.

In this sample, this clonotype turned up many times. The CDR3 loop reads CASSLDGRQETQYF. In nucleotides, the CDR3 is TGTGCCAGCAGCTTAGACGGGCGGCAAGAGACCCAGTACTTC. The chain joins TRBV7-2 to TRBJ2-5, with D uncertain. CDR3 length: 14 residues. Per germline, CDR1 SGHTA and CDR2 FQGNSA. Trimming stripped 1 base from V and 2 bases from J, with 8 bases between. Filled out from reference TRBV7-2 and TRBJ2-5, the complete variable domain reads GAGVSQSPSNKVTEKGKDVELRCDPISGHTALYWYRQSLGQGLEFLIYFQGNSAPDKSGLPSDRFSAERTGGSVSTLTIQRTQQEDSAVYLCASSLDGRQETQYFGPGTRLLVL.

This clonotype was found a few times. The chain combines TRBV2 with TRBJ2-3; D is possibly TRBD2 (5 bases). The germline gives CDR1 SNHLY, CDR2 FYNNEI. The V end lost 7 bases, the J end lost 4 bases, and 18 bases lay between the germline ends. The CDR3 runs 15 residues. The CDR3 region is CASNTKGLGADTQYF. CDR3 bases: TGTGCCAGCAATACAAAAGGCCTCGGGGCAGATACGCAGTATTTT.

The chain employs TRBV3-1 and TRBJ2-7, with a possible D match to TRBD1 (5 bases). Trimming removed 1 base at V and 5 bases at J, with 12 bases between. Per germline, CDR1 LGHDT and CDR2 YNNKEL (reference sequence). The CDR3 spans 14 residues. The CDR3 nucleotides read TGTGCCAGCAGCCAAGCGGCAGGGTTGGACGAGCAGTACTTC. Translating gives CASSQAAGLDEQYF.

This clonotype was seen many times. The chain links TRBV28 to TRBJ2-2; D remains ambiguous. V was shortened by 4 bases and J by 1 base, with 7 bases between the two germline ends. Germline V lookup: CDR1 MDHEN, CDR2 SYDVKM. The CDR3 sequence is 14 residues long. CDR3 sequence reads: CASSSNMNTGELFF. The CDR3 DNA sequence: TGTGCCAGCAGTTCCAACATGAACACCGGGGAGCTGTTTTTT.

The sample holds a few counts of this clonotype. This chain joins TRBV6-2 or TRBV6-3 and TRBJ1-1; possible D gene TRBD1, 6 bases. The CDR3 spans 13 residues. The ends were cut back, 8 bases at V and 6 bases at J, with 16 bases in the middle. The germline V gene has CDR1 MNHEY and CDR2 SVGEGT. The CDR3, as DNA: TGTGCCAGCGGGCACAGGGAATTATCTGAAGCTTTCTTT. Its protein is CASGHRELSEAFF.

This chain uses TRBV28 with TRBJ1-2, with 8 bases lining up with TRBD1. Trimming removed 5 bases from V and 4 bases from J; junction bases left unmatched: 9. The CDR3 covers 15 residues. Germline lookup yields CDR1 MDHEN and CDR2 SYDVKM. The CDR3 nucleotides are TGTGCCAGCAGTCCCGGACAGGGCAGCTCCTATGGCTACACCTTC. Amino acids: CASSPGQGSSYGYTF.

The chain couples TRBV19 to TRBJ1-2; 9 positions agree with TRBD1. CDR3 size: 14 residues. Trimming removed 7 bases from V and 9 bases from J; junction bases left unmatched: 12. CDR1 and CDR2 (germline): LNHDA, SQIVND (reference sequence). CDR3 in amino acids: CASIRTGVPPSYTF. The CDR3 DNA follows: TGTGCCAGTATCCGGACAGGGGTACCGCCAAGCTACACCTTC.

This clonotype was found once. A read error is likely here: a far larger clone is one base away. The CDR3 does not end in the conserved phenylalanine or tryptophan, so this is likely a read error. The chain is built from TRBV6-1 and TRBJ2-7; 7 bases map to TRBD1. Germline-derived CDR1 and CDR2 are MNHNS and SASEGT. The ends lost 8 bases at V and 5 bases at J; junction bases unmatched: 15. CDR3 length: 15 amino acids. CDR3 sequence reads: CASLKSTGNQNEQYS. The CDR3 coding sequence is TGTGCCAGCCTTAAATCGACAGGGAACCAGAACGAGCAGTACTCC.

This clonotype has ten or more counts. The chain recombines TRBV28 with TRBJ2-5, with D perhaps assigned TRBD1 or TRBD2 (5 bases each). This CDR3 is 13 amino acids long. The V end was cut by 6 bases, the J end by 6 bases, with 14 bases between. In germline, CDR1 is MDHEN, CDR2 SYDVKM. The CDR3 reads CASRGSRGQTQYF. The CDR3 bases are TGTGCCAGCAGAGGTTCAAGGGGACAGACCCAGTACTTC.

Regarding this clonotype: A clone one base away is much larger, so this may be a read error. CDR3 nucleotide sequence: TGTGCCAGCAGTTCGAGGAACCAGGGGTCTCACCTCCACTTT. This encodes CASSSRNQGSHLHF. This chain links TRBV28 with TRBJ1-6; weak D call: TRBD1 (6 bases). CDR1 is MDHEN and CDR2 is SYDVKM in the germline V gene. This CDR3 spans 14 amino acids. V was pared by 4 bases and J by 15 bases, with 19 bases between.

In its sample, this clonotype was seen many times. The chain is built from TRBV28 and TRBJ1-2; maybe TRBD1 (6 bases). V dropped 6 bases and J dropped 5 bases, with 13 bases sitting between them. CDR1 and CDR2 (germline): MDHEN, SYDVKM. The CDR3 runs 13 residues. CDR3 sequence reads: CASRRQASYGYTF. The DNA for the CDR3 is TGTGCCAGCAGACGACAGGCTTCGTATGGCTACACCTTC.

V gene TRBV18 combines with J gene TRBJ2-7; TRBD1 matches at 10 bases. The CDR3 runs 14 residues. The junction had 5 bases not matched to a gene; V was cut back by 4 bases and J by 5 bases. The V gene's germline CDR1 is KGHSH and CDR2 LQKENI. In nucleotides, the CDR3 is TGTGCCAGCTCACTCACCGGGACAGGGGACGAGCAGTACTTC. Amino acid sequence: CASSLTGTGDEQYF. The full variable domain, completed using reference TRBV18 and TRBJ2-7, is NAGVMQNPRHLVRRRGQEARLRCSPMKGHSHVYWYRQLPEEGLKFMVYLQKENIIDESGMPKERFSAEFPKEGPSILRIQQVVRGDSAAYFCASSLTGTGDEQYFGPGTRLTVT.

The rearrangement uses TRBV30 and TRBJ1-1; TRBD1 might be the D (5 bases). The germline CDR1 and CDR2 sequences are GTSNPN and SVGIG (reference sequence). The V end lost 3 bases, the J end lost 7 bases, and 9 bases lay between the germline ends. The CDR3 is 11 residues long. CDR3 nucleotide sequence: TGTGCCTGGAGGGGCGGGGGTGAAGCTTTCTTT. Translated: CAWRGGGEAFF.

The chain couples TRBV11-2 to TRBJ2-1; 8 bases line up with TRBD1. Looked up from germline, CDR1 is SGHAT and CDR2 is FQNNGV. V trimming: 3 bases; J trimming: 2 bases; junction bases outside the gene matches: 6. CDR3 length: 16 residues. The CDR3 region is CASSFRWTGPYNEQFF. CDR3 sequence (DNA): TGTGCCAGCAGCTTCCGTTGGACAGGGCCCTACAATGAGCAGTTCTTC.

The chain carries TRBV10-3 and TRBJ1-5, with TRBD1 as a possible D gene (5 bases). V shed 4 bases and J shed 1 base, with 8 bases lying between them. The V gene's germline CDR1 is ENHRY and CDR2 SYGVKD. This CDR3 contains 14 residues. CDR3 sequence: CAISVGQSNQPQHF. The CDR3 nucleotides are TGTGCCATCAGTGTGGGGCAAAGCAATCAGCCCCAGCATTTT.

The chain links TRBV4-1 to TRBJ2-7; 9 bases match TRBD2. In germline, CDR1 is MGHRA, CDR2 YSYEKL. J gave up 3 bases and V 1 base, and 7 bases lay outside the gene matches. This CDR3 has 16 amino acids. Written as DNA, the CDR3 is TGCGCCAGCAGCCAAGGACGGGCGGGGGGGCGCTACGAGCAGTACTTC. Translation gives CASSQGRAGGRYEQYF.

This clonotype was detected many times. The chain recombines TRBV10-3 with TRBJ1-4; D possibly corresponds to TRBD1 (5 bases). Trimming stripped 0 bases from V and 6 bases from J, with 11 bases between. CDR3 length: 15 amino acids. The V gene's germline CDR1 is ENHRY and CDR2 SYGVKD. CDR3 residues: CAISESRTRDEKLFF. The CDR3 coding sequence is TGTGCCATCAGTGAGTCAAGGACAAGGGATGAAAAACTGTTTTTT.

This clonotype showed up many times. This sequence joins TRBV2 and TRBJ1-5; a weak D match, TRBD1 (5 bases). Trimming shortened V by 6 bases and J by 9 bases, and 18 bases separated the two germline ends. The CDR3 totals 14 residues. Germline V gene data show CDR1 as SNHLY and CDR2 as FYNNEI. CDR3 nucleotides: TGTGCCAGCAGACAAGTCGACAGTTTCCGGCCCCAGCATTTT. It encodes CASRQVDSFRPQHF.

This clonotype was seen only a few times. The CDR3: CASSQDGRGPRANVLTF. CDR3 nucleotide sequence: TGTGCCAGCAGCCAAGATGGTAGGGGGCCACGGGCCAACGTCCTGACTTTC. The rearrangement joins TRBV3-1 to TRBJ2-6, with 7 positions matching TRBD1. V trimming: 0 bases; J trimming: 5 bases; junction bases outside the gene matches: 7. This CDR3 is 17 amino acids long. Germline V lookup: CDR1 LGHDT, CDR2 YNNKEL (reference sequence).

This clonotype was seen ten or more times. The chain joins TRBV28 to TRBJ1-5; D remains ambiguous. CDR1 is MDHEN and CDR2 is SYDVKM in the germline V gene. V lost 10 bases to trimming and J lost 7 bases, with 8 bases between them. CDR3 length: 10 amino acids. CDR3 DNA: TGTGCCACCGGTAGCCAGCCCCAGCATTTT. Translation: CATGSQPQHF.

This chain links TRBV7-2 with TRBJ1-2, with unresolved D. Germline loops: CDR1 SGHTA, CDR2 FQGNSA. Trimming shortened V by 0 bases and J by 8 bases, and 7 bases separated the two germline ends. The CDR3 has 12 residues. The CDR3 region has the DNA TGTGCCAGCAGCTTAGCGCCGAGGGGCTACACCTTC. Its translation is CASSLAPRGYTF.